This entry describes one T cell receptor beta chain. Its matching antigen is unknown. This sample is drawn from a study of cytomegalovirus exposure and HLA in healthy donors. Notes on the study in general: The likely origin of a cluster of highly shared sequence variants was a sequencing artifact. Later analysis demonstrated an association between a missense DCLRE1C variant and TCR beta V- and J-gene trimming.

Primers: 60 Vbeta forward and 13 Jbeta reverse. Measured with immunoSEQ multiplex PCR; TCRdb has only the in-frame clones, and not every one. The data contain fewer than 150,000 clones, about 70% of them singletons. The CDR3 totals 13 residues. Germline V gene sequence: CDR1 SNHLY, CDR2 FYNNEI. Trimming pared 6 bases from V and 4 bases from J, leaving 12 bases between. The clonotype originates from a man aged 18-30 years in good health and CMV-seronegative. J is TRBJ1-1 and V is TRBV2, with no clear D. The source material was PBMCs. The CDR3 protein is CASRTAEGTEAFF. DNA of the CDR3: TGTGCCAGCAGAACCGCCGAGGGCACTGAAGCTTTCTTT.